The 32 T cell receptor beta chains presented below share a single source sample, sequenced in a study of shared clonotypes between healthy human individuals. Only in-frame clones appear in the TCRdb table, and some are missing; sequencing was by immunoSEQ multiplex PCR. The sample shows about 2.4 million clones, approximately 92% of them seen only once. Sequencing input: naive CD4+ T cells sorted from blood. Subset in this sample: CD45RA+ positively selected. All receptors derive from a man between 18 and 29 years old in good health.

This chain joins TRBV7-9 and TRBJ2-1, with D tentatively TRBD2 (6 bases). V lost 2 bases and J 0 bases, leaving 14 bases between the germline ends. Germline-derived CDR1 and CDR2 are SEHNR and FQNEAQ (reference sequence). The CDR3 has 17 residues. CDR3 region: CASSLTRDFSSYNEQFF. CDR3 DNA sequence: TGTGCCAGCAGCTTAACAAGGGACTTCAGCTCCTACAATGAGCAGTTCTTC.

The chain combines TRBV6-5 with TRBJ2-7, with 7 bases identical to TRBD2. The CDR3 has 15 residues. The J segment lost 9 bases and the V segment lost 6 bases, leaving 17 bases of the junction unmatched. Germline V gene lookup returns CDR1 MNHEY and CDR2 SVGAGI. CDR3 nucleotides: TGTGCCAGCAGCCTCACCCAAGCGGGGTGGGGCGGGCAGTACTTC. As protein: CASSLTQAGWGGQYF.

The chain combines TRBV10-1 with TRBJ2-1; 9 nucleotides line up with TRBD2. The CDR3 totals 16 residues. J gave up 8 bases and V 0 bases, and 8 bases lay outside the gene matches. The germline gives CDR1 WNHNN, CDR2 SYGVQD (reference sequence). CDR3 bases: TGCGCCAGCAGTGAGTCAAGGCGGGGGGGCTCGGATGAGCAGTTCTTC. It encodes CASSESRRGGSDEQFF.

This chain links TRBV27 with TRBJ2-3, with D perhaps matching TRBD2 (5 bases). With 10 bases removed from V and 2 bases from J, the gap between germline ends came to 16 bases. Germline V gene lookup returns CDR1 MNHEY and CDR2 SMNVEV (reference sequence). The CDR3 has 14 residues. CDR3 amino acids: CATSEGINTDTQYF. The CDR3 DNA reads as TGTGCCACCTCCGAGGGAATAAACACAGATACGCAGTATTTT.

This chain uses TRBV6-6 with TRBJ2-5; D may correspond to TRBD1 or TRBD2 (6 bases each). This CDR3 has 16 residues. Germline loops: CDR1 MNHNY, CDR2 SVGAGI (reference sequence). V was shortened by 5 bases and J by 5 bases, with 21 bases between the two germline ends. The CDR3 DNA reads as TGTGCCAGCAGTCCCCTTGAGGGGGGCGGATGGGAGACCCAGTACTTC. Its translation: CASSPLEGGGWETQYF.

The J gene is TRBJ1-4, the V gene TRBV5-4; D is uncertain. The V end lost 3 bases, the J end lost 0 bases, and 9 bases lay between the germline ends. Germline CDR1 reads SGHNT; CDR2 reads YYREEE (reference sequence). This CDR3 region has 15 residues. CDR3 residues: CASSWAGPTNEKLFF. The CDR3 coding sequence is TGTGCCAGCAGCTGGGCAGGCCCAACTAATGAAAAACTGTTTTTT. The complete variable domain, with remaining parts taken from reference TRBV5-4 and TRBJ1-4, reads ETGVTQSPTHLIKTRGQQVTLRCSSQSGHNTVSWYQQALGQGPQFIFQYYREEENGRGNFPPRFSGLQFPNYSSELNVNALELDDSALYLCASSWAGPTNEKLFFGSGTQLSVL.

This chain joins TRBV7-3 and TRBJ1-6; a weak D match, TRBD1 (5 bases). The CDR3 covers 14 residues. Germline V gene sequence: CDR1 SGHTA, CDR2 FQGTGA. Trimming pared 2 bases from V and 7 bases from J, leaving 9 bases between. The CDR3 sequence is CASSLGGENSPLHF. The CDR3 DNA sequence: TGTGCCAGCAGCTTAGGAGGGGAAAATTCACCCCTCCACTTT.

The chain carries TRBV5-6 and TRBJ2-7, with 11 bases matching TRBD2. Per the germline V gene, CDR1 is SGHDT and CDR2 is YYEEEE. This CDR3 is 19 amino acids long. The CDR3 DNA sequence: TGTGTCCCCGCGGTAGTAACTAGCGGGAGTTTTAGGGGGCCGAGGGAGCAGTACTTC. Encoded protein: CVPAVVTSGSFRGPREQYF.

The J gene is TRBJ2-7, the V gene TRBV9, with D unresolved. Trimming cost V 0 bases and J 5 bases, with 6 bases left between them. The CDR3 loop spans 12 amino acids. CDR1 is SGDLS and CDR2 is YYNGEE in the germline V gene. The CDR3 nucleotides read TGTGCCAGCAGCGTAGGAACCGACGAGCAGTACTTC. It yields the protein CASSVGTDEQYF. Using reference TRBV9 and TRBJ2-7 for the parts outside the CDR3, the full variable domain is DSGVTQTPKHLITATGQRVTLRCSPRSGDLSVYWYQQSLDQGLQFLIQYYNGEERAKGNILERFSAQQFPDLHSELNLSSLELGDSALYFCASSVGTDEQYFGPGTRLTVT.

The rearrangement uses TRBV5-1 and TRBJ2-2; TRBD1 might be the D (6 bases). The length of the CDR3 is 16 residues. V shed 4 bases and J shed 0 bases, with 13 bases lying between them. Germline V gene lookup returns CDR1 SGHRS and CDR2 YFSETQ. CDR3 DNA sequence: TGCGCCAGCAGCCCCAGGACAGATCCGAACACCGGGGAGCTGTTTTTT. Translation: CASSPRTDPNTGELFF.

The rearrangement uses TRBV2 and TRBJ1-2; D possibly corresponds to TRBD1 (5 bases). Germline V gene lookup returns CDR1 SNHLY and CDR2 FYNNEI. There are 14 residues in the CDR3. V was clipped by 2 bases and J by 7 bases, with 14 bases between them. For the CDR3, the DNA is TGTGCCAGCAGTGAACTGGGACGGGGAGGTGGCTACACCTTC. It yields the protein CASSELGRGGGYTF.

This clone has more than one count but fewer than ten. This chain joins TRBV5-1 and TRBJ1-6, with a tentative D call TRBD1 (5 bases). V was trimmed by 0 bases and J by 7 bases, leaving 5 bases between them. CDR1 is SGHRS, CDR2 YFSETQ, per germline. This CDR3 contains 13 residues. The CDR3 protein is CASSLGQNSPLHF. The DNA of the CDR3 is TGCGCCAGCAGCTTGGGACAGAATTCACCCCTCCACTTT.

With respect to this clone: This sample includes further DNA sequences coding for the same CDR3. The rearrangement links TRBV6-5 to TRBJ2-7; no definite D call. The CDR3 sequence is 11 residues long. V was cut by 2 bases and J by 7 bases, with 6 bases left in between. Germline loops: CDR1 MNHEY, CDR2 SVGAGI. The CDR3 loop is CASSYMGEQYF. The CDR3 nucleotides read TGTGCCAGCAGTTACATGGGAGAGCAGTACTTC.

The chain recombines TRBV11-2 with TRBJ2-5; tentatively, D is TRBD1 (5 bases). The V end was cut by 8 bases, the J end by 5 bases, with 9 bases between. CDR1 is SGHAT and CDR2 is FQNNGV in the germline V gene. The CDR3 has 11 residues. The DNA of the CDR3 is TGTGCCAGCGGGGCGTATGAGACCCAGTACTTC. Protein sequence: CASGAYETQYF.

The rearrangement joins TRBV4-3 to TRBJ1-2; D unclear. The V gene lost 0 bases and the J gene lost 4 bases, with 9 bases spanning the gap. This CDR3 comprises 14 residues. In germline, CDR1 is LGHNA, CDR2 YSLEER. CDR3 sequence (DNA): TGCGCCAGCAGCCAAGATCCCCAACCCTATGGCTACACCTTC. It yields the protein CASSQDPQPYGYTF.

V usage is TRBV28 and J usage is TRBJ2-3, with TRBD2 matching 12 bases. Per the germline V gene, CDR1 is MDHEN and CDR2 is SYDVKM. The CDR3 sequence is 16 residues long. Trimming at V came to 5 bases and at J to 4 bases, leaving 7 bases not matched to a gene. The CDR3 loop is CASSPPSGGAADTQYF. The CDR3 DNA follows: TGTGCCAGCAGTCCCCCTAGCGGGGGGGCGGCAGATACGCAGTATTTT.

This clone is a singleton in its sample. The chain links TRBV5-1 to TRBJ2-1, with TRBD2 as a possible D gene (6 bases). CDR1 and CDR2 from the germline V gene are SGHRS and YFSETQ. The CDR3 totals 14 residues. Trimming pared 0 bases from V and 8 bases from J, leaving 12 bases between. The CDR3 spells CASSLAGWGDEQFF. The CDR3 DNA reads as TGCGCCAGCAGCTTGGCCGGATGGGGGGATGAGCAGTTCTTC.

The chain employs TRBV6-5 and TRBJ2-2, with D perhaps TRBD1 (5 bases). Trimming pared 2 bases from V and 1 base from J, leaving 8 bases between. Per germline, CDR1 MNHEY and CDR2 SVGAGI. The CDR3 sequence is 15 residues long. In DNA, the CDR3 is TGTGCCAGCAGTTACGACAGAGGGAACACCGGGGAGCTGTTTTTT. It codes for CASSYDRGNTGELFF.

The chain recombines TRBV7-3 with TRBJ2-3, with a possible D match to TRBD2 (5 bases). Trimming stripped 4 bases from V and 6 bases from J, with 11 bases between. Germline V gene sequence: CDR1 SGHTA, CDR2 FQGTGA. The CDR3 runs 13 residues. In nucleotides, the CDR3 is TGTGCCAGCAGCTCCGGACTGCGGGATACGCAGTATTTT. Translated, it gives CASSSGLRDTQYF. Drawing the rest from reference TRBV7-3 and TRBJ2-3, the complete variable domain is GAGVSQTPSNKVTEKGKYVELRCDPISGHTALYWYRQSLGQGPEFLIYFQGTGAADDSGLPNDRFFAVRPEGSVSTLKIQRTERGDSAVYLCASSSGLRDTQYFGPGTRLTVL.

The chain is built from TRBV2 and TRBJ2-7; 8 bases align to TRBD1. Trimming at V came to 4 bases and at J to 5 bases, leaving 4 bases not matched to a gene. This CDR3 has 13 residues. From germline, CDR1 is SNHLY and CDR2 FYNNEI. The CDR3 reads CASSAQGANEQYF. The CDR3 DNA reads TGTGCCAGCAGTGCTCAGGGGGCGAACGAGCAGTACTTC.

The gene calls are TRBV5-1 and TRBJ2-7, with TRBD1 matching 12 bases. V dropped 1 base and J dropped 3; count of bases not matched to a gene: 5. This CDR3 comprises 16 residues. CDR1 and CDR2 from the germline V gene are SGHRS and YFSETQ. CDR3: CASSLPGTGGHYEQYF. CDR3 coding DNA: TGCGCCAGCAGCTTGCCCGGGACAGGGGGCCACTACGAGCAGTACTTC. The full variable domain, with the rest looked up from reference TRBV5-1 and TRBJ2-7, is KAGVTQTPRYLIKTRGQQVTLSCSPISGHRSVSWYQQTPGQGLQFLFEYFSETQRNKGNFPGRFSGRQFSNSRSEMNVSTLELGDSALYLCASSLPGTGGHYEQYFGPGTRLTVT.

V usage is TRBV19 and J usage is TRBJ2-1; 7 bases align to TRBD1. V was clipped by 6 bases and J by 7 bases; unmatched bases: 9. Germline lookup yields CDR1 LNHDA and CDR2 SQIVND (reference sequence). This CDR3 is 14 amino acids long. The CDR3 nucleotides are TGTGCCAGTAGCAAACCGGGACAGACGAATGAGCAGTTCTTC. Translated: CASSKPGQTNEQFF. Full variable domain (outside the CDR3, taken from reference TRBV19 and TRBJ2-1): DGGITQSPKYLFRKEGQNVTLSCEQNLNHDAMYWYRQDPGQGLRLIYYSQIVNDFQKGDIAEGYSVSREKKESFPLTVTSAQKNPTAFYLCASSKPGQTNEQFFGPGTRLTVL.

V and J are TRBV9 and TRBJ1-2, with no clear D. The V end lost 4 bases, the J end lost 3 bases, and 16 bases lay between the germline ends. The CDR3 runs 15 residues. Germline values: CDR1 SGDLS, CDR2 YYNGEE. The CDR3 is CASSPIGQIHYGYTF. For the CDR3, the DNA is TGTGCCAGCAGCCCCATTGGGCAGATCCACTATGGCTACACCTTC.

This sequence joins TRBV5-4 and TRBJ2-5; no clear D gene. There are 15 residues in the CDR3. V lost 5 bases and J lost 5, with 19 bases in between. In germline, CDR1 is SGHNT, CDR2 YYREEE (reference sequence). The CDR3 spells CASRTYSTLPETQYF. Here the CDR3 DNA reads TGTGCCAGCAGAACCTACAGCACGCTCCCGGAGACCCAGTACTTC.

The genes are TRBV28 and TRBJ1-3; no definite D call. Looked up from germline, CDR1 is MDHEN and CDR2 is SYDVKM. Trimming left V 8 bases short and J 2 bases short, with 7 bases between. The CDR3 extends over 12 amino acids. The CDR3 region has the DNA TGTGCCAGCGGGCAGGCTGGAAACACCATATATTTT. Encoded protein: CASGQAGNTIYF.

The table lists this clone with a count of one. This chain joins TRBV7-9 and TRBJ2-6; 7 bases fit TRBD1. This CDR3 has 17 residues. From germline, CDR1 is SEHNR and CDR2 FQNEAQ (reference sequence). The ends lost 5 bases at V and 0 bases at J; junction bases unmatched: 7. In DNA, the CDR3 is TGTGCCAGCAGCGTAAAGGGACAGTACTCTGGGGCCAACGTCCTGACTTTC. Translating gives CASSVKGQYSGANVLTF.

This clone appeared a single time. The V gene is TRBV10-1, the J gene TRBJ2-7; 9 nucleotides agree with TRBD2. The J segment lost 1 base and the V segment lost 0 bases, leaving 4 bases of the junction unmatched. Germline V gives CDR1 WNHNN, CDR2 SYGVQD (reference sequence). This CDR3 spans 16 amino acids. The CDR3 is CASSESPSGASYEQYF. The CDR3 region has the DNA TGCGCCAGCAGTGAGTCCCCTAGCGGGGCTTCCTACGAGCAGTACTTC.

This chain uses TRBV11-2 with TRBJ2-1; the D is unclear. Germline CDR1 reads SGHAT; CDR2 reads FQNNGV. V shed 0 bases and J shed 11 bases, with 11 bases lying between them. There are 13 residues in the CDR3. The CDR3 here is CASSLDRRGQQFF. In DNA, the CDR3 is TGTGCCAGCAGCTTAGATCGGAGAGGCCAGCAGTTCTTC.

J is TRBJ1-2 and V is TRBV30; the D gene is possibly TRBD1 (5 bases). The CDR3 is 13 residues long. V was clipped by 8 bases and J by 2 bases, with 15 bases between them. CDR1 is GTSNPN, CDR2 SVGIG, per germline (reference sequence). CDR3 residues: CALPGGLNYGYTF. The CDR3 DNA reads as TGTGCCCTGCCCGGGGGATTGAACTATGGCTACACCTTC.

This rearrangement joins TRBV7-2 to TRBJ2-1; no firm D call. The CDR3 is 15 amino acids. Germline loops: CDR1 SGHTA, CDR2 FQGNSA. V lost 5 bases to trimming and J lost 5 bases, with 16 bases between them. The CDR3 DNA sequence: TGTGCCAGCAGCCCCTACACTTATAGAGACAATGAGCAGTTCTTC. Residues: CASSPYTYRDNEQFF.

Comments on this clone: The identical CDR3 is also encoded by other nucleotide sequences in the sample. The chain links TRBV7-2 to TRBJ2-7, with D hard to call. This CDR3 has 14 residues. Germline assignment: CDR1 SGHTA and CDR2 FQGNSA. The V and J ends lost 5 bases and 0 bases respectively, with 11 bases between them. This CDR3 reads CASSLQPGSYEQYF. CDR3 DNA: TGTGCCAGCAGCCTCCAGCCGGGCTCCTACGAGCAGTACTTC.

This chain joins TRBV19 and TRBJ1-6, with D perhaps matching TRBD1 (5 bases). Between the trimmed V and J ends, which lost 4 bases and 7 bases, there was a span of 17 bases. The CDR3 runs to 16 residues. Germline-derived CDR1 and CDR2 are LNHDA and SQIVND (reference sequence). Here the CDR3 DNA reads TGTGCCAGTAGTAGTCTGGCCCAGGGCCGAAATTCACCCCTCCACTTT. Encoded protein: CASSSLAQGRNSPLHF.